Given below is one T cell receptor beta chain in context. V gave up 7 bases and J gave up 6 bases; unmatched junction bases: 6. The germline V gene encodes CDR1 SGHVS and CDR2 FQNEAQ. This CDR3 is built from 14 residues. The sample is drawn from a study of TIL therapy for anti-PD-1-resistant metastatic lung cancer. Study-wide background: Patients had a median age of 54 years (range roughly 35-85). By whole-exome sequencing, median non-synonymous tumor mutation burden was roughly 1.6 mutations per megabase.

This was the immunoSEQ v3 assay. Profiling relied on immunoSEQ multiplex PCR, and the TCRdb table lists in-frame clones only, not all of them. In the table there are tens of thousands of clones, over 75% of which are singletons. Regarding time point: pre-treatment sample, taken before nivolumab and TIL therapy. The chain is built from TRBV7-8 and TRBJ2-2, with 9 bases that match TRBD2. The clonotype comes from a person between 25 and 79 years old with non-small cell lung cancer. The sequenced sample was blood, obtained at baseline. Written as DNA, the CDR3 is TGTGCCAGCATAATGCGGGGGGGCGCCGGGGAGCTGTTTTTT. Protein: CASIMRGGAGELFF.